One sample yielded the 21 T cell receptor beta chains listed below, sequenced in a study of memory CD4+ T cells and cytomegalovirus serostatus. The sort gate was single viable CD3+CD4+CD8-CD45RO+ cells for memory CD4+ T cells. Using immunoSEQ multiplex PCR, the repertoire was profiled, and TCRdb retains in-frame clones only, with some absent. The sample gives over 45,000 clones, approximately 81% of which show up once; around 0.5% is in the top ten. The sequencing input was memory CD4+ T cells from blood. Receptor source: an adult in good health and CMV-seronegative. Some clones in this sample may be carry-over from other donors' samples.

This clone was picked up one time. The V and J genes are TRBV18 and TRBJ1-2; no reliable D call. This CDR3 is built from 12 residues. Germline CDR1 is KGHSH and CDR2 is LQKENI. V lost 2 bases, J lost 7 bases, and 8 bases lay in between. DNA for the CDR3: TGTGCCAGCTCACCATCAACGGGTGGCTACACCTTC. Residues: CASSPSTGGYTF.

CDR3 DNA: TGTGCCAGCAGTCCCCGGCCGCGGGAGACCCAGTACTTC. Residues: CASSPRPRETQYF. The gene calls are TRBV27 and TRBJ2-5, with unresolved D. The CDR3 is made up of 13 amino acids. Deletions cut 5 bases from V and 5 bases from J, with 12 bases between. CDR1 and CDR2 (germline): MNHEY, SMNVEV (reference sequence).

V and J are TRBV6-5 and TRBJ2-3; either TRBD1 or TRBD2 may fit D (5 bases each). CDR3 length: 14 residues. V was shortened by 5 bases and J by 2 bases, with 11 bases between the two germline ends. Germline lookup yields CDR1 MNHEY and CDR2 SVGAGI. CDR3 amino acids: CASSPGRFTDTQYF. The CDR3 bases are TGTGCCAGCAGTCCGGGACGGTTCACAGATACGCAGTATTTT.

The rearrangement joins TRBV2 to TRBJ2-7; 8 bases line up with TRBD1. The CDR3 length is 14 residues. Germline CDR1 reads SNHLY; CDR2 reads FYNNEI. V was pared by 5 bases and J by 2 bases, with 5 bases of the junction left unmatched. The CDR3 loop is CASSSTQGAYEQYF. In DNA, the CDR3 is TGTGCCAGCAGTTCTACACAGGGGGCCTACGAGCAGTACTTC.

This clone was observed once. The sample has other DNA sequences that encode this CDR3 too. The CDR3 sequence: CASSSGQRNTGELFF. In DNA, the CDR3 is TGCGCCAGCAGCTCGGGACAGAGGAACACCGGGGAGCTGTTTTTT. J is TRBJ2-2 and V is TRBV5-1; the match to TRBD1 covers 7 bases. CDR1 and CDR2 from the germline V gene are SGHRS and YFSETQ. V shed 3 bases, J shed 1 base, and the junction held 3 bases outside the gene matches. The CDR3 extends over 15 amino acids.

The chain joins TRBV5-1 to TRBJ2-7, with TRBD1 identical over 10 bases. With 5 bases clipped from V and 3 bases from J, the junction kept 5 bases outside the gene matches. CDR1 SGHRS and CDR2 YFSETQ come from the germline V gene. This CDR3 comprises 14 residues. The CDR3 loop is CASRFGQGGYEQYF. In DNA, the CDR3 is TGCGCCAGCAGATTCGGACAGGGGGGCTACGAGCAGTACTTC.

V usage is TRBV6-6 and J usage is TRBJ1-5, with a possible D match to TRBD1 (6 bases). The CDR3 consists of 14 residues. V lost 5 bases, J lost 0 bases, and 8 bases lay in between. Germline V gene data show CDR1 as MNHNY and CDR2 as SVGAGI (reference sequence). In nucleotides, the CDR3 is TGTGCCAGCAGTCAGGGGAATAGCAATCAGCCCCAGCATTTT. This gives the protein CASSQGNSNQPQHF.

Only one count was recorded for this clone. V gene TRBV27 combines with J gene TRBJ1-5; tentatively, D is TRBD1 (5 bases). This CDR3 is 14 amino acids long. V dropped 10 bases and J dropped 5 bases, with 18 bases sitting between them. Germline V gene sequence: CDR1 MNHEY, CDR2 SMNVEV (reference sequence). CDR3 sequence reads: CATSKRGMDQPQHF. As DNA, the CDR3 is TGTGCCACCTCAAAGAGGGGTATGGATCAGCCCCAGCATTTT.

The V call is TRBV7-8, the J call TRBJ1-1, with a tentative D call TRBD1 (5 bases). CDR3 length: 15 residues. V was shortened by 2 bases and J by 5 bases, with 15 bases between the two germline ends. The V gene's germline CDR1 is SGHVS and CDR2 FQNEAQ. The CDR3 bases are TGTGCCAGCAGCTTAAGGTCAGGGCGGGGGACTGAAGCTTTCTTT. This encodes CASSLRSGRGTEAFF.

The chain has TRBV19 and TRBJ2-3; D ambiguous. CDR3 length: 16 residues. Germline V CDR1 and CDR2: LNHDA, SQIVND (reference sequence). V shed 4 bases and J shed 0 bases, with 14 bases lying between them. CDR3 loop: CASSTIRLLSTDTQYF. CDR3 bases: TGTGCCAGTAGTACGATACGTCTACTTAGCACAGATACGCAGTATTTT.

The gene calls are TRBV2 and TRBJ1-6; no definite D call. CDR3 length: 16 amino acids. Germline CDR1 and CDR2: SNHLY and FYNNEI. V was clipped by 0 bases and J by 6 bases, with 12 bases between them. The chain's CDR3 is CASSEALWRVNSPLHF. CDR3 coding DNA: TGTGCCAGCAGTGAAGCGCTTTGGCGCGTTAATTCACCCCTCCACTTT. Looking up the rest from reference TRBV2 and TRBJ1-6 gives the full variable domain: EPEVTQTPSHQVTQMGQEVILRCVPISNHLYFYWYRQILGQKVEFLVSFYNNEISEKSEIFDDQFSVERPDGSNFTLKIRSTKLEDSAMYFCASSEALWRVNSPLHFGNGTRLTVT.

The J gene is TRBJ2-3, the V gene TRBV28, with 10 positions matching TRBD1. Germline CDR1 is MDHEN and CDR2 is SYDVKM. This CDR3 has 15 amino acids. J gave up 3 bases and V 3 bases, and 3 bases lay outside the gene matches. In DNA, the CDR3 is TGTGCCAGCAGTTTGGGGACAGGGGCAACAGATACGCAGTATTTT. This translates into CASSLGTGATDTQYF.

Here the CDR3 DNA reads TGTGCCAGCAGTGAAGGCCCGGGACAGTATCTCTACGAGCAGTACTTC. Amino acids: CASSEGPGQYLYEQYF. V gene TRBV6-1 combines with J gene TRBJ2-7; 7 nucleotides match TRBD1. CDR3 length equals 16 residues. Germline trimming cut 1 base from V and 3 bases from J; bases unmatched to any gene: 9. The germline CDR1 and CDR2 sequences are MNHNS and SASEGT.

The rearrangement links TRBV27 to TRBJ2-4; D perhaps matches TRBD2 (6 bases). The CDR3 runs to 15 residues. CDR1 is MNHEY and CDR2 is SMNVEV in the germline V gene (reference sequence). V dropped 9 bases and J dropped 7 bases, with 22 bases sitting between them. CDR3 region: CASGRPGAGRNIQYF. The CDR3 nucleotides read TGTGCCAGTGGGAGACCGGGAGCAGGGAGGAACATTCAGTACTTC.

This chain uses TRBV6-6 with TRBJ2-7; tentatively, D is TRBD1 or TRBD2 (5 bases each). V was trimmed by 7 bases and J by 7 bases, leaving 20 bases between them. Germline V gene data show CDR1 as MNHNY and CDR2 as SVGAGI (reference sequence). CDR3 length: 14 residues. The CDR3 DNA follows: TGTGCCAGCACCGACAGCATCGGTTCGGGGGAGCAGTACTTC. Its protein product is CASTDSIGSGEQYF.

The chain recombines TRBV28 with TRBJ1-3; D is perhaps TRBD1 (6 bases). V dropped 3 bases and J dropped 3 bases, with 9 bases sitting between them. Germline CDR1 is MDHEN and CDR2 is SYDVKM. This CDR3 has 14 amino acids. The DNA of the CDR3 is TGTGCCAGCAGTTTCAGGGGAGATGGAAACACCATATATTTT. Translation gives CASSFRGDGNTIYF.

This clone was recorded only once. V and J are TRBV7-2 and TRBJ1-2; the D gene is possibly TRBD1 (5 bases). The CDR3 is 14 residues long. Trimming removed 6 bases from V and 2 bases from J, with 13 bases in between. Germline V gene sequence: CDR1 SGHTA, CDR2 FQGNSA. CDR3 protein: CASRADTRNYGYTF. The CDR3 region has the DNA TGTGCCAGCAGAGCGGACACCAGAAACTATGGCTACACCTTC.

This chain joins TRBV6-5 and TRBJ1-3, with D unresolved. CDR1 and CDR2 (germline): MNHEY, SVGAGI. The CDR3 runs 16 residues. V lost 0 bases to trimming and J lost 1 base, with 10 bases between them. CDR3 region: CASSYSSFSSGNTIYF. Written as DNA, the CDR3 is TGTGCCAGCAGTTACTCTTCCTTTTCGTCTGGAAACACCATATATTTT.

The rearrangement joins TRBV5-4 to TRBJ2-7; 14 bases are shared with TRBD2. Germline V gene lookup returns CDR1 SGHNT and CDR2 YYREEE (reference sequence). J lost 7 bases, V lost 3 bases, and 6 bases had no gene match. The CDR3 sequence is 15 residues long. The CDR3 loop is CASSSGTSGSEEQYF. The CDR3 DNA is TGTGCCAGCAGCTCCGGGACTAGCGGGAGCGAAGAGCAGTACTTC.

The CDR3 spells CASSSLASNEQFF. The CDR3 DNA sequence: TGCGCCAGCAGCTCGCTGGCGAGCAATGAGCAGTTCTTC. The V and J genes are TRBV5-1 and TRBJ2-1; no definite D call. Trimming left V 3 bases short and J 6 bases short, with 10 bases between. CDR3 length: 13 residues. Germline V CDR1 and CDR2: SGHRS, YFSETQ.

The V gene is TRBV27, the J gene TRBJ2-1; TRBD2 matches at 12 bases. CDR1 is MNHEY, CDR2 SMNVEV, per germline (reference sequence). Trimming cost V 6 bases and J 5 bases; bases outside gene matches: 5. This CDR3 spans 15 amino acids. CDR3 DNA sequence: TGTGCCAGCAGCACCTGGACTAGCGGGAACAATGAGCAGTTCTTC. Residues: CASSTWTSGNNEQFF.